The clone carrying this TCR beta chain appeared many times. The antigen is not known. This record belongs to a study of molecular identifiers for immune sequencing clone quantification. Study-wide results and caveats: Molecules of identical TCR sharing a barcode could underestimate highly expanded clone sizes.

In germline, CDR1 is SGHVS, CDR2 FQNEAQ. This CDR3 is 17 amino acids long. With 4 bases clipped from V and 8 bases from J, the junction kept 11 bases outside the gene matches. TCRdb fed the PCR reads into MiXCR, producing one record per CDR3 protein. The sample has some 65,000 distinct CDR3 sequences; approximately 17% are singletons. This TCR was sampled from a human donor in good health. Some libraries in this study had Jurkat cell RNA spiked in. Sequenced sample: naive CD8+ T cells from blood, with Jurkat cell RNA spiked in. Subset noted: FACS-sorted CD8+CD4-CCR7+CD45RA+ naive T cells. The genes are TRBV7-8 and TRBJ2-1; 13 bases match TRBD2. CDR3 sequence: CASSSGLAGDTLYEQFF. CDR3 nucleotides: TGTGCCAGCAGCTCCGGACTAGCGGGAGATACGCTCTATGAGCAGTTCTTC.